This T cell receptor beta chain emerged from a study of blood T cells in healthy people across ages. About the research overall: About one barcoded beta molecule per two T cells was captured by template switching. Study outcomes and limitations: Strong correlation was found linking TCR beta diversity to naive T cell percentage.

On this clonotype itself: Antigen: not known.

The CDR3 runs 17 residues. The ends were cut back, 4 bases at V and 5 bases at J, with 21 bases in the middle. Germline lookup yields CDR1 MGHRA and CDR2 YSYEKL. Primers used in a second PCR of roughly 6 to 12 cycles were a sample-barcoded 5' primer and a J-beta primer mix. There were at least 3 million CDR3-containing paired-end reads obtained from each sample. TCRdb analysed the 5' RACE reads with MiXCR anew, one entry per CDR3 protein. This sample has more than 1.4 million distinct CDR3 sequences, with around 39% found just once. Sequenced: blood. The chain is built from TRBV4-1 and TRBJ1-5; D remains unclear. This receptor was obtained from a young woman in good health. The CDR3 DNA follows: TGCGCCAGCAGCCGAGCAACCCCGCCTAGGGCCGATCAGCCCCAGCATTTT. It yields the protein CASSRATPPRADQPQHF.